This TCR beta chain stems from a study of T cell changes during pregnancy in multiple sclerosis. The CDR3 is 15 residues long. Trimming removed 0 bases from V and 7 bases from J; junction bases left unmatched: 5. The germline CDR1 and CDR2 sequences are MNHEY and SVGAGI. The table lists this clone with a count of one. Profiled with immunoSEQ multiplex PCR; TCRdb holds only in-frame clones, not every one. The table shows approximately 53,000 clones, with approximately 91% occurring only once. This specimen consisted of CD4+ T cells from peripheral blood mononuclear cells, obtained after pregnancy. This receptor was taken from a female donor in good health, enrolled as a control in a pregnancy study. This chain joins TRBV6-5 and TRBJ2-7; 11 bases align to TRBD2. In DNA form, the CDR3 reads TGTGCCAGCAGTTACTCCCGGACTAGCGGGCCGGAGCAGTACTTC. Protein sequence: CASSYSRTSGPEQYF.